These 18 T cell receptor beta chains originate from one sample sequenced in a study of blood T cells in healthy people across ages. Using a J-beta primer mix together with a sample-barcoded 5' primer, a second PCR was run for about 6 to 11 cycles. TCRdb re-derived calls from the 5' RACE reads in MiXCR, one entry per CDR3 protein. The table has some 1.4 million distinct CDR3 sequences, about 40% seen once. The specimen sequenced was blood. The source is a woman aged 18-29 years in good health.

This clonotype was picked up a small number of times. The rearrangement joins TRBV7-2 to TRBJ2-1; 9 bases fit TRBD2. The better agreement between TRBJ2-7 and the DNA end casts doubt on the J call. CDR3 length: 16 amino acids. The germline gives CDR1 SGHTA, CDR2 FQGNSA. In DNA, the CDR3 is TGTGCCAGCAGCTTATGGGCGGGGGGGAACTACAATGAGCAGTACTTC. Translation: CASSLWAGGNYNEQYF.

The chain recombines TRBV12-3 or TRBV12-4 with TRBJ1-2; D possibly corresponds to TRBD1 (5 bases). The CDR3 spans 12 residues. V lost 4 bases, J lost 9 bases, and 12 bases lay in between. The chain's CDR3 is CASSSGGSRYTF. The CDR3 nucleotides read TGTGCCAGCAGTTCTGGGGGGTCGCGCTACACCTTC.

This chain uses TRBV19 with TRBJ1-2; TRBD1 agrees at 8 bases. Trimming cost V 3 bases and J 2 bases; bases outside gene matches: 5. CDR1 is LNHDA and CDR2 is SQIVND in the germline V gene (reference sequence). This CDR3 has 15 amino acids. Written as DNA, the CDR3 is TGTGCCAGTAGTATGCGGACAGGGAACAACTATGGCTACACCTTC. Translating it yields CASSMRTGNNYGYTF.

V and J are TRBV12-5 and TRBJ2-7; either TRBD1 or TRBD2 may fit D (6 bases each). Germline lookup yields CDR1 LGHNT and CDR2 FRNRAP. With 5 bases removed from V and 7 bases from J, the gap between germline ends came to 9 bases. CDR3 length equals 11 residues. In nucleotides, the CDR3 is TGTGCTAGTGGTAGGGGGAGGGAGCAGTACTTC. Translated: CASGRGREQYF.

The chain links TRBV27 to TRBJ2-7; 7 bases map to TRBD1. J gave up 7 bases and V 2 bases, and 8 bases lay outside the gene matches. The CDR3 spans 14 residues. Germline CDR1 and CDR2: MNHEY and SMNVEV (reference sequence). The CDR3 reads CASSLPGTAAEQYF. The CDR3 nucleotides read TGTGCCAGCAGTTTACCGGGGACAGCTGCTGAGCAGTACTTC.

This clonotype was counted between two and nine times. The chain recombines TRBV5-1 with TRBJ2-1; the D is unclear. This CDR3 is built from 17 residues. V lost 0 bases, J lost 0 bases, and 13 bases lay in between. Germline V gives CDR1 SGHRS, CDR2 YFSETQ. For the CDR3, the DNA is TGCGCCAGCAGCTTGGTTTATGACCCCAGCTCCTACAATGAGCAGTTCTTC. The encoded protein is CASSLVYDPSSYNEQFF.

A few counts support this clonotype. V gene TRBV12-3 or TRBV12-4 combines with J gene TRBJ1-6; unclear D gene. The CDR3 is 16 amino acids. V dropped 5 bases and J dropped 4 bases, with 15 bases sitting between them. The CDR3 DNA follows: TGTGCCAGCAGTCAGGACGGTACCGCTTATAATTCACCCCTCCACTTT. Translated, it gives CASSQDGTAYNSPLHF.

This clonotype was observed a few times. This chain uses TRBV21-1 with TRBJ1-1; TRBD1 is the table's D call, not checked against the DNA. TRBV21-1 is an annotated pseudogene. The CDR3 runs 15 residues. For the CDR3, the DNA is TGTGCCAGCAGCGGTACAGGGGGCCGGAACACTGAAGCTTTCTTT. Translated, it gives CASSGTGGRNTEAFF.

The sample holds many counts of this clonotype. V gene TRBV4-1 combines with J gene TRBJ1-5; no definite D call. Trimming took off 0 bases at V and 4 bases at J, with 7 bases between the two ends. Germline CDR1 reads MGHRA; CDR2 reads YSYEKL. The CDR3 contains 14 residues. The chain's CDR3 is CASSQDGRNQPQHF. The CDR3 DNA reads TGCGCCAGCAGCCAAGATGGCCGGAATCAGCCCCAGCATTTT.

The chain links TRBV4-2 to TRBJ2-7, with TRBD1 matching over 7 bases. Germline assignment: CDR1 LGHNA and CDR2 YNFKEQ. J lost 5 bases, V lost 0 bases, and 10 bases had no gene match. The CDR3 length is 16 residues. The CDR3 nucleotides read TGTGCCAGCAGCCAAGATTTACAGGGGAAGGGAAACGAGCAGTACTTC. Amino acids: CASSQDLQGKGNEQYF.

The chain recombines TRBV14 with TRBJ2-5; D perhaps matches TRBD1 (5 bases). Per germline, CDR1 SGHDN and CDR2 FVKESK. The CDR3 runs 16 residues. V was pared by 1 base and J by 4 bases, with 16 bases between. DNA for the CDR3: TGTGCCAGCAGCCAAGTTCCAGGGCGTCGGCCAGAGACCCAGTACTTC. Protein: CASSQVPGRRPETQYF.

This clonotype was counted only a few times. The gene calls are TRBV4-1 and TRBJ2-7, with TRBD2 identical over 9 bases. The CDR3 spans 17 residues. After removal of 5 bases from V and 5 bases from J, the junction contained 16 bases not matched to a gene. Germline V CDR1 and CDR2: MGHRA, YSYEKL. Here the CDR3 reads CASSTRNLGGRANEQYF. CDR3 in DNA: TGCGCCAGCAGCACCCGTAACCTGGGCGGGAGGGCCAACGAGCAGTACTTC.

The chain uses TRBV4-1 and TRBJ2-1; D might be TRBD1 or TRBD2, each matching 6 bases. Germline V CDR1 and CDR2: MGHRA, YSYEKL. CDR3 length equals 20 residues. V was trimmed by 4 bases and J by 0 bases, leaving 25 bases between them. The CDR3 DNA reads as TGCGCCAGCAGCCCCGGAGGGGGAGCGGGCCTGAGAAGCTCCTACAATGAGCAGTTCTTC. Protein product: CASSPGGGAGLRSSYNEQFF.

This clonotype was detected a few times. This chain connects TRBV25-1 to TRBJ2-7, with D perhaps being TRBD1 or TRBD2 (7 bases each). V shed 1 base and J shed 3 bases, with 19 bases lying between them. Germline assignment: CDR1 MGHDK and CDR2 SYGVNS. The CDR3 covers 17 residues. Written as DNA, the CDR3 is TGTGCCAGCAGTGAATGCCCCCTGGGAGGGGGCATCTACGAGCAGTACTTC. Protein: CASSECPLGGGIYEQYF.

V usage is TRBV27 and J usage is TRBJ2-2; TRBD2 matches at 7 bases. The CDR3 runs 9 residues. In germline, CDR1 is MNHEY, CDR2 SMNVEV (reference sequence). J gave up 13 bases and V 10 bases, and 3 bases lay outside the gene matches. CDR3 bases: TGTGCCACCCGCGGGAGGCTGTTTTTT. Translated, it gives CATRGRLFF.

In its sample, this clonotype was seen a few times. The J gene is TRBJ2-1, the V gene TRBV4-1; 10 nucleotides align to TRBD2. This CDR3 has 16 residues. Looked up from germline, CDR1 is MGHRA and CDR2 is YSYEKL. The junction had 6 bases not matched to a gene; V was cut back by 0 bases and J by 7 bases. CDR3 DNA sequence: TGCGCCAGCAGCCAAGATACCAGCGGGGGGGTTAATGAGCAGTTCTTC. It translates to CASSQDTSGGVNEQFF.

There are a few counts of this clonotype. The chain combines TRBV20-1 with TRBJ2-7; D possibly corresponds to TRBD1 (6 bases). CDR1 DFQATT and CDR2 SNEGSKA come from the germline V gene (reference sequence). The V and J ends lost 3 bases and 0 bases respectively, with 6 bases between them. The CDR3 covers 12 residues. CDR3 nucleotide sequence: TGCAGTGCTAGCAGGGGCTCCTACGAGCAGTACTTC. Translated, it gives CSASRGSYEQYF.

The chain has TRBV4-1 and TRBJ2-1; perhaps TRBD2 as D (6 bases). The CDR3 runs to 12 residues. Germline CDR1 MGHRA, CDR2 YSYEKL. V was shortened by 4 bases and J by 8 bases, with 9 bases between the two germline ends. The CDR3 nucleotides are TGCGCCAGCAGCCGGGAGGACGATGAGCAGTTCTTC. This encodes CASSREDDEQFF.